The sequence of this TCR beta chain was determined in a study of T cells in Graves' hyperthyroidism and ophthalmopathy. General observations from the study: Ophthalmopathy was model-predicted a median roughly 6.5 months pre-onset. Most expanded thyroid clonotypes above 0.001 also appeared in blood.

The TCR beta CDR3 regions underwent amplification using RNA transcripts as the source. The TCR CDR3 was amplified in a first-round RT-PCR using the HTBI primer set. TCRdb passed the multiplex PCR reads through MiXCR, listing each CDR3 protein once. The sample holds about 98,000 distinct CDR3 sequences; around 40% are singletons and the top ten take 10%. Comment on this clonotype: The antigen remains unidentified. Relative to the germline gene, one junction end is altered; a read error may explain this.

Per the germline V gene, CDR1 is MNHEY and CDR2 is SVGAGI. The CDR3 runs to 15 residues. An absence of ophthalmopathy progression within 18 months meant stable Graves' hyperthyroidism. Thyroid ultrasound, orbital computed tomography, clinical symptoms, and serum thyroxine and TRAb underpinned diagnoses. This chain links TRBV6-5 with TRBJ2-7, with 12 bases matching TRBD2. This TCR was recovered from a woman in her 30s with Graves' hyperthyroidism. The specimen was peripheral blood or thyroid tissue (not recorded which). The CDR3 loop is CAISVSSGRAYEQYF. In DNA, the CDR3 is TGTGCCATCAGTGTGTCTAGCGGGAGGGCCTACGAGCAGTACTTC.